This TCR beta chain was recovered during a study of T-cell reconstitution after alpha-beta-depleted transplantation in children. This clonotype was seen a few times. Trimming took off 1 base at V and 7 bases at J, with 13 bases between the two ends. The CDR3 runs 13 residues. In germline, CDR1 is DFQATT, CDR2 SNEGSKA (reference sequence). Unique molecular identifiers were incorporated during preparation of the TCRbeta library. TCRdb reanalysed the PCR reads using MiXCR and keeps one entry per CDR3 protein. In the table there are approximately 350,000 distinct CDR3 sequences, roughly 14% of which are singletons.

This chain uses TRBV20-1 with TRBJ1-2; D call uncertain. The sample was PBMCs, taken from the stem cell graft. The clonotype comes from a human donor who donated a stem cell graft to a child with Fanconi anemia. CDR3 DNA: TGCAGTGCTAGAGCCCCCCCTTCCGCTGGCTACACCTTC. Its translation: CSARAPPSAGYTF.